One sample yielded the 14 T cell receptor beta chains listed below, sequenced in a study of early T cells in non-severe SARS-CoV-2 infection. TCRdb recomputed calls from the 5' RACE reads with MiXCR, one row per CDR3 protein. This sample carries roughly 70,000 distinct CDR3 sequences, roughly a sixth of them seen once, and the ten largest clones take more than 7.5%. The material was whole blood, obtained at baseline. The receptors come from an adult who was a healthcare worker with PCR-confirmed SARS-CoV-2 infection or an uninfected control (not recorded which).

This clonotype was recorded a few times. The rearrangement links TRBV29-1 to TRBJ1-1; the D is unclear. The CDR3 loop spans 13 amino acids. Trimming removed 6 bases at V and 4 bases at J, with 15 bases between. The V gene's germline CDR1 is SQVTM and CDR2 ANQGSEA. CDR3 loop: CSVVTIPTTEAFF. The CDR3 DNA follows: TGCAGCGTCGTGACGATACCCACCACTGAAGCTTTCTTT.

This sequence joins TRBV27 and TRBJ1-6, with TRBD1 matching 8 bases. The trim removed 3 bases at V and 8 bases at J, leaving 9 bases unmatched. The length of the CDR3 is 16 residues. Germline-derived CDR1 and CDR2 are MNHEY and SMNVEV (reference sequence). CDR3 loop: CASSFGPGQEDSPLHF. The DNA of the CDR3 is TGTGCCAGCAGTTTTGGACCGGGACAGGAGGATTCACCCCTCCACTTT.

This clonotype was counted at least ten times. This chain joins TRBV6-1 and TRBJ2-6; maybe TRBD1 (5 bases). Germline lookup yields CDR1 MNHNS and CDR2 SASEGT. Trimming took 6 bases from V and 0 from J, leaving 12 bases between them. The CDR3 extends over 16 amino acids. The CDR3 region has the DNA TGTGCCAGCAGCAACAGACAGCCCTCTGGGGCCAACGTCCTGACTTTC. It codes for CASSNRQPSGANVLTF.

This clonotype has ten or more counts. The gene calls are TRBV3-1 and TRBJ2-7, with 7 positions matching TRBD1. The CDR3 covers 14 residues. Trimming at V came to 3 bases and at J to 5 bases, leaving 7 bases not matched to a gene. Germline lookup yields CDR1 LGHDT and CDR2 YNNKEL (reference sequence). The CDR3 loop reads CASSHEGALNEQYF. DNA for the CDR3: TGTGCCAGCAGCCATGAGGGGGCTCTGAACGAGCAGTACTTC.

The genes are TRBV11-2 and TRBJ2-7, with D possibly matching TRBD1 (5 bases). This CDR3 region has 14 residues. Trimming stripped 1 base from V and 4 bases from J, with 11 bases between. Looked up from germline, CDR1 is SGHAT and CDR2 is FQNNGV. This CDR3 is CASSLARQLYEQYF. CDR3 DNA: TGTGCCAGCAGCTTAGCCCGACAGCTTTACGAGCAGTACTTC.

V is TRBV5-1 and J is TRBJ1-1; no clear D gene. The CDR3 totals 13 residues. From germline, CDR1 is SGHRS and CDR2 YFSETQ. The V end lost 2 bases, the J end lost 6 bases, and 11 bases lay between the germline ends. The chain's CDR3 is CASSFPGKSEAFF. CDR3 DNA: TGCGCCAGCAGCTTCCCCGGGAAGTCTGAAGCTTTCTTT.

The V and J genes are TRBV9 and TRBJ1-2; TRBD1 matches at 10 bases. The CDR3 extends over 14 amino acids. V lost 3 bases and J lost 4; bases outside the gene matches: 3. The germline CDR1 and CDR2 sequences are SGDLS and YYNGEE. The CDR3 DNA follows: TGTGCCAGCAGCGCAGGACAGGGGGGCTATGGCTACACCTTC. Translating it yields CASSAGQGGYGYTF.

This clonotype was seen a few times. V gene TRBV3-1 combines with J gene TRBJ2-7, with D perhaps matching TRBD2 (5 bases). The CDR3 extends over 12 amino acids. Trimming stripped 4 bases from V and 5 bases from J, with 9 bases between. Germline values: CDR1 LGHDT, CDR2 YNNKEL (reference sequence). Here the CDR3 DNA reads TGTGCCAGCAGCCGTCGGGGAAACGAGCAGTACTTC. Translation gives CASSRRGNEQYF.

This clonotype showed up just a few times. The V and J genes are TRBV20-1 and TRBJ1-1; D perhaps matches TRBD1 (5 bases). Trimming removed 5 bases from V and 4 bases from J, with 14 bases in between. CDR3 length equals 13 residues. Germline CDR1 and CDR2: DFQATT and SNEGSKA (reference sequence). This chain's CDR3 is CSARRDRGTEAFF. In DNA form, the CDR3 reads TGCAGTGCTCGTCGTGATAGGGGCACTGAAGCTTTCTTT.

In this sample, this clonotype turned up once. The chain links TRBV12-3 or TRBV12-4 to TRBJ2-3; TRBD2 matches at 9 bases. The CDR3 consists of 17 residues. The ends lost 0 bases at V and 0 bases at J; junction bases unmatched: 4. The CDR3 DNA reads TGTGCCAGCAGTTTAGCTAGCGGGGGCCCTAGCACAGATACGCAGTATTTT. It codes for CASSLASGGPSTDTQYF.

The chain carries TRBV6-2 or TRBV6-3 and TRBJ1-1; 7 positions match TRBD1. The V gene end was trimmed by 5 bases and the J gene end by 2 bases; junction bases not matched to a gene: 5. From germline, CDR1 is MNHEY and CDR2 SVGEGT. This CDR3 has 14 residues. CDR3 protein: CASSHNRGNTEAFF. As DNA, the CDR3 is TGTGCCAGCAGTCACAACAGGGGAAACACTGAAGCTTTCTTT.

In this sample, this clonotype turned up a few times. The rearrangement joins TRBV7-2 to TRBJ1-1, with D possibly matching TRBD1 (5 bases). Germline values: CDR1 SGHTA, CDR2 FQGNSA. CDR3 length equals 13 residues. The V gene lost 4 bases and the J gene lost 3 bases, with 9 bases spanning the gap. CDR3 bases: TGTGCCAGCAGCTCGCAGGGTTACACTGAAGCTTTCTTT. It specifies CASSSQGYTEAFF.

The CDR3: CASTDRNTDTQYF. DNA of the CDR3: TGTGCCAGCACGGACAGGAACACAGATACGCAGTATTTT. This chain links TRBV7-2 with TRBJ2-3; 7 nucleotides align to TRBD1. CDR1 and CDR2 (germline): SGHTA, FQGNSA. The junction had 3 bases not matched to a gene; V was cut back by 7 bases and J by 2 bases. CDR3 size: 13 residues. Based on the CDR3 plus reference TRBV7-2 and TRBJ2-3, the full variable domain is GAGVSQSPSNKVTEKGKDVELRCDPISGHTALYWYRQSLGQGLEFLIYFQGNSAPDKSGLPSDRFSAERTGGSVSTLTIQRTQQEDSAVYLCASTDRNTDTQYFGPGTRLTVL.

This clonotype has a handful of counts. This rearrangement joins TRBV29-1 to TRBJ2-1; D unresolved. V lost 6 bases to trimming and J lost 0 bases, with 12 bases between them. The length of the CDR3 is 14 residues. Looked up from germline, CDR1 is SQVTM and CDR2 is ANQGSEA. The CDR3 DNA is TGCAGCGTGATAGACCACAGCTCCTACAATGAGCAGTTCTTC. Translating it yields CSVIDHSSYNEQFF.